Reported below is one T cell receptor beta chain. No antigen is known for it. The data were produced by immunoSEQ multiplex PCR, yet TCRdb's version contains in-frame clones alone and is incomplete. The table has under 250,000 clones, approximately 90% seen once; the top ten hold 2.6%. Separation from the roughly 670-subject first cohort characterized the roughly 110-subject validation cohort, to which the donors belonged. The data were obtained in a study of cytomegalovirus exposure and HLA in healthy donors. Study background: A later analysis reported the approximately 120 validation repertoires used the same platform as the 500 to 800 first-cohort repertoires.

Study outcomes and limitations: First-cohort TCR clusters were later found to tend to co-occur in the 90 to 150 validation repertoires. Reports described diagnosis of cytomegalovirus status by the classifier as highly specific and sensitive.

Per germline, CDR1 SNHLY and CDR2 FYNNEI. The CDR3 contains 14 residues. The V end lost 6 bases, the J end lost 0 bases, and 6 bases lay between the germline ends. This chain connects TRBV2 to TRBJ1-6, with unresolved D. The sequence was collected from a man between 18 and 29 years old in good health and CMV-seronegative. Sequencing input: PBMCs. CDR3 coding DNA: TGTGCCAGCAGCCCTAGCTCCTATAATTCACCCCTCCACTTT. Protein product: CASSPSSYNSPLHF.